The subject of this entry is one TCR beta chain. Sequencing was performed with immunoSEQ multiplex PCR; in TCRdb, only in-frame clones are kept and a portion is missing. The repertoire holds over 350,000 clones, with over 90% as singletons. These data come from a study of shared T cell receptors in the human thymus. CDR3 length: 15 amino acids. Germline V lookup: CDR1 SGHRS, CDR2 YFSETQ. With 4 bases clipped from V and 6 bases from J, the junction kept 5 bases outside the gene matches. This TCR derives from a human donor. The material sequenced was thymocytes. The rearrangement uses TRBV5-1 and TRBJ2-2, with TRBD2 identical over 11 bases. The CDR3 nucleotides are TGCGCCAGCAGCATACTAGCGGGGGCCCCCGGGGAGCTGTTTTTT. Residues: CASSILAGAPGELFF.